The T cell receptor beta chain under discussion was sequenced for a study of T-cell reconstitution after alpha-beta-depleted transplantation in children. Unique molecular identifiers were used in preparing the TCRbeta library. TCRdb itself ran the PCR reads through MiXCR, one entry per CDR3 protein. The data show approximately 640,000 distinct CDR3 sequences, 16% seen once. This clonotype was seen many times. With V trimmed by 4 bases and J by 1 base, 9 bases remained unmatched. CDR3 length: 17 amino acids. The germline V gene encodes CDR1 SGDLS and CDR2 YYNGEE. The sample consisted of PBMCs from the stem cell graft donor, taken from the stem cell graft. V and J are TRBV9 and TRBJ1-1; 11 positions agree with TRBD1. The sequence was collected from a human donor who donated a stem cell graft to a child with acute myeloid leukemia. This CDR3 is CASSLTGTGGRNTEAFF. The CDR3 region has the DNA TGTGCCAGCAGCCTGACCGGGACAGGGGGAAGGAACACTGAAGCTTTCTTT.